This T cell receptor beta chain was sequenced in a study of post-analysis software for immune sequencing data. Overall study: The patients showed relapsing-remitting, secondary progressive and progressive-relapsing multiple sclerosis courses.

Each TCR beta cDNA library carried unique molecular identifiers. Input amounts of 1 to 10 million T cells were used. These gave around 500,000 cDNA molecules, so each molecule approximated one T cell. TCRdb fed the PCR reads into MiXCR, producing one record per CDR3 protein. The sample lists hundreds of thousands of distinct CDR3 sequences; under 55% were seen once. The CDR3 loop spans 14 amino acids. The germline V gene has CDR1 LNHNV and CDR2 YYDKDF (reference sequence). The V and J ends lost 7 bases and 1 base, in that order; junction bases with no gene match: 4. General study findings and limits: Compared with controls, patients had more of about five TRBV segments, including TRBV5-6, TRBV5-1 and TRBV20-1. Compared with controls, patients showed significantly lower normalized Chao1 diversity. The authors found that F measure strongly co-clustered same-batch samples.

A few counts support this clonotype. As yet, its antigen is unknown. Sequenced input: blood. The sequence was obtained from a girl aged 5 to 17 with multiple sclerosis. The gene calls are TRBV15 and TRBJ1-2, with TRBD1 matching over 9 bases. The CDR3 loop reads CATTTGGNNYGYTF. As DNA, the CDR3 is TGTGCCACCACCACAGGGGGCAATAACTATGGCTACACCTTC.